These T cell receptor beta chains were read from a single sample in a study of T cell changes during pregnancy in multiple sclerosis. Repertoires were generated with immunoSEQ multiplex PCR, while TCRdb's copy carries only in-frame clones and drops some. The sample contains roughly 100,000 clones, about nine tenths of which appear only once. Sequenced here: peripheral blood, sampled after pregnancy. These receptors all come from a female donor with multiple sclerosis, enrolled in a pregnancy study. Both conserved end residues are part of each CDR3. A D gene is named only where the DNA matches it firmly.

TRBJ2-2 TRBV5-1 TRBD2 TGCGCCAGCAGCCCCATGAGCGGGGGGACCGGGGAGCTGTTTTTT CASSPMSGGTGELFF
TRBJ2-3 TRBV19 NA TGTGCCAGTAGTGCCGGGACACAGGCTACAGATACGCAGTATTTT CASSAGTQATDTQYF
TRBJ2-6 TRBV28 NA TGTGCCAGCAGCGCCCGCCGGGGGGCCCGATACGTCCTGACTTTC CASSARRGARYVLTF
TRBJ1-6 TRBV9 NA TGTGCCAGCACCCCCTACGCGGGGCCTAATTCACCCCTCCACTTT CASTPYAGPNSPLHF
TRBJ2-5 TRBV6-1 NA TGTGCCAGCGCCGAGTTGCCCCAAGAGACCCAGTACTTC CASAELPQETQYF
TRBJ2-1 TRBV18 TRBD1 TGTGCCAGCTCCCCGAAGGGACAGCTAGGCAATGAGCAGTTCTTC CASSPKGQLGNEQFF
TRBJ1-4 TRBV4-1 NA TGCGCCAGCAGCCAACTGCGGCAGGGGCGGAGGGAAAAACTGTTTTTT CASSQLRQGRREKLFF
TRBJ1-2 TRBV6-5 NA TGTGCCAGCAGAGGAGACTGGGACTATGGCTACACCTTC CASRGDWDYGYTF
TRBJ1-2 TRBV5-4 TRBD1 TGTGCCAGCAGCACGGACAGGGATATCTATGGCTACACCTTC CASSTDRDIYGYTF
TRBJ2-3 TRBV13 NA TGTGCCAGCAGCTTATCTCCGGACATCGGCTACACAGATACGCAGTATTTT CASSLSPDIGYTDTQYF